Sequencing of this T cell receptor beta chain was carried out in a study of memory CD4+ T cells and cytomegalovirus serostatus. Across the whole study: Healthy Belgian adult donors included nine or ten CMV-positive and 24 CMV-negative people.

The method was immunoSEQ multiplex PCR; TCRdb's version includes in-frame clones alone and lacks a portion of them. This sample has about 58,000 clones, with 82% found just once. Single viable CD3+CD4+CD8-CD45RO+ cells were sorted as the memory CD4+ T cells. Trimming pared 1 base from V and 3 bases from J, leaving 11 bases between. The CDR3 extends over 15 amino acids. Per germline, CDR1 SGHRS and CDR2 YFSETQ. The chain recombines TRBV5-1 with TRBJ2-1; D not resolved. The receptor comes from an adult in good health and CMV-seronegative. Some clones in this sample may be carry-over from other donors' samples. The sequenced material came from memory CD4+ T cells from blood. CDR3 amino acids: CASSLSLDIYNEQFF. Written as DNA, the CDR3 is TGCGCCAGCAGCTTGAGCCTAGATATCTACAATGAGCAGTTCTTC.